The 22 T cell receptor beta chains presented below share a single source sample, sequenced in a study of CD8 T cells in ankylosing spondylitis. Via MiXCR, TCRdb re-called the 5' RACE reads, giving one row per CDR3 protein. The sample records 250,000 or so distinct CDR3 sequences, more than 20% being singletons. Sequences were obtained from blood, either unsorted or a sorted T cell fraction (not recorded which). The receptor source for this set is a male donor with ankylosing spondylitis or in good health (not recorded which).

This clonotype showed up just once. J is TRBJ1-5 and V is TRBV20-1, with D maybe TRBD1 (6 bases). Germline CDR1 and CDR2: DFQATT and SNEGSKA (reference sequence). Trimming cost V 0 bases and J 6 bases, with 15 bases left between them. The CDR3 covers 15 residues. The CDR3 loop is CSARDSGTRGQPQHF. CDR3 nucleotides: TGCAGTGCTAGAGATTCAGGGACAAGGGGTCAGCCCCAGCATTTT.

The chain links TRBV3-1 to TRBJ2-2; D is undetermined. CDR3 length: 15 residues. Trimming cost V 2 bases and J 8 bases, with 15 bases left between them. Germline values: CDR1 LGHDT, CDR2 YNNKEL (reference sequence). CDR3 bases: TGTGCCAGCAGCCAACTCATCCGTGGAGCTGGGGAGCTGTTTTTT. As protein: CASSQLIRGAGELFF.

This clonotype was detected once. This rearrangement joins TRBV18 to TRBJ2-1, with 8 bases lining up with TRBD2. CDR1 is KGHSH and CDR2 is LQKENI in the germline V gene. The CDR3 runs to 16 residues. V gave up 6 bases and J gave up 7 bases; unmatched junction bases: 14. The CDR3: CASSLLGGGPPNEQFF. The CDR3 DNA follows: TGTGCCAGCTCCCTCCTCGGCGGGGGGCCTCCAAATGAGCAGTTCTTC. Filled out from reference TRBV18 and TRBJ2-1, the complete variable domain reads NAGVMQNPRHLVRRRGQEARLRCSPMKGHSHVYWYRQLPEEGLKFMVYLQKENIIDESGMPKERFSAEFPKEGPSILRIQQVVRGDSAAYFCASSLLGGGPPNEQFFGPGTRLTVL.

This clonotype was picked up a small number of times. This chain links TRBV6-6 with TRBJ1-2; D ambiguous. V lost 7 bases and J 7 bases, leaving 16 bases between the germline ends. This CDR3 is 13 amino acids long. Looked up from germline, CDR1 is MNHNY and CDR2 is SVGAGI (reference sequence). CDR3 loop: CASTEDLIPGYTF. CDR3 sequence (DNA): TGTGCCAGCACTGAGGATTTAATCCCTGGCTACACCTTC.

This clonotype was seen many times. J is TRBJ2-3 and V is TRBV29-1; 9 bases fit TRBD2. V trimming: 8 bases; J trimming: 3 bases; junction bases outside the gene matches: 9. The CDR3 is made up of 14 amino acids. CDR1 is SQVTM and CDR2 is ANQGSEA in the germline V gene. The CDR3 nucleotides are TGCAGCCATCTTAGCGGGGGCGCGACAGATACGCAGTATTTT. This codes for CSHLSGGATDTQYF.

This clonotype was observed a handful of times. The V gene is TRBV20-1, the J gene TRBJ2-7; D is possibly TRBD2 (6 bases). Germline assignment: CDR1 DFQATT and CDR2 SNEGSKA (reference sequence). Trimming left V 3 bases short and J 4 bases short, with 13 bases between. CDR3 length equals 13 residues. As DNA, the CDR3 is TGCAGTGCTAGGGCGGGACTGAAGTACGAGCAGTACTTC. Protein: CSARAGLKYEQYF.

In its sample, this clonotype was seen a few times. The rearrangement joins TRBV20-1 to TRBJ2-3; 10 bases align to TRBD2. CDR1 and CDR2 from the germline V gene are DFQATT and SNEGSKA (reference sequence). Germline trimming cut 5 bases from V and 3 bases from J; bases unmatched to any gene: 8. The CDR3 contains 15 residues. Here the CDR3 DNA reads TGCAGTGCTCCCCCCTCTAGCGGGAGTACAGATACGCAGTATTTT. This codes for CSAPPSSGSTDTQYF.

This clonotype was detected many times. The chain joins TRBV20-1 to TRBJ2-3; D perhaps matches TRBD2 (6 bases). This CDR3 has 16 residues. V lost 3 bases to trimming and J lost 2 bases, with 18 bases between them. Germline V gene data show CDR1 as DFQATT and CDR2 as SNEGSKA (reference sequence). Here the CDR3 reads CSARLAERRYTDTQYF. The CDR3 DNA sequence: TGCAGTGCTAGGTTAGCGGAGAGGCGATACACAGATACGCAGTATTTT.

This clonotype appeared a few times. J is TRBJ2-5 and V is TRBV20-1; unclear D gene. The V and J ends lost 6 bases and 4 bases respectively, with 21 bases between them. Germline loops: CDR1 DFQATT, CDR2 SNEGSKA (reference sequence). There are 15 residues in the CDR3. CDR3 in amino acids: CSAISGSISGETQYF. CDR3 sequence (DNA): TGCAGTGCCATCTCCGGGTCCATCTCGGGAGAGACCCAGTACTTC.

This clonotype was observed many times. The rearrangement links TRBV12-3 or TRBV12-4 to TRBJ2-1; a weak D match, TRBD2 (5 bases). The CDR3 has 15 amino acids. Trimming removed 0 bases from V and 3 bases from J, with 9 bases in between. This chain's CDR3 is CASSLAVGLYNEQFF. Written as DNA, the CDR3 is TGTGCCAGCAGTTTAGCGGTTGGACTCTACAATGAGCAGTTCTTC.

This clonotype occurred many times. This chain uses TRBV29-1 with TRBJ2-7, with 7 bases lining up with TRBD1. The CDR3 totals 13 residues. Per the germline V gene, CDR1 is SQVTM and CDR2 is ANQGSEA. CDR3 sequence reads: CQLYRGPTYEQYF. CDR3 DNA sequence: TGCCAGCTTTACAGGGGACCGACCTACGAGCAGTACTTC.

The chain joins TRBV18 to TRBJ2-7, with D unclear. This CDR3 spans 13 amino acids. Trimming stripped 3 bases from V and 3 bases from J, with 9 bases between. CDR1 is KGHSH, CDR2 LQKENI, per germline. Written as DNA, the CDR3 is TGTGCCAGCTCACCCAGTGCGGACTACGAGCAGTACTTC. Translation: CASSPSADYEQYF.

The table lists this clonotype with many counts. V usage is TRBV20-1 and J usage is TRBJ2-3; 9 bases agree with TRBD2. V shed 1 base and J 2 bases; nucleotides not matched to a gene: 13. CDR1 and CDR2 (germline): DFQATT, SNEGSKA (reference sequence). The CDR3 has 18 residues. The CDR3 here is CSARVLRSSGEYTDTQYF. Here the CDR3 DNA reads TGCAGTGCTAGAGTGTTAAGGTCTAGCGGGGAATACACAGATACGCAGTATTTT.

This rearrangement joins TRBV20-1 to TRBJ2-5, with 11 bases fitting TRBD1. The junction had 4 bases not matched to a gene; V was cut back by 3 bases and J by 1 base. The CDR3 is 15 amino acids. CDR1 is DFQATT and CDR2 is SNEGSKA in the germline V gene (reference sequence). CDR3 bases: TGCAGTGCTAGGGGGGACAGGGGGACCCAAGAGACCCAGTACTTC. Its protein product is CSARGDRGTQETQYF.

The chain combines TRBV12-3 or TRBV12-4 with TRBJ2-2, with D unclear. The length of the CDR3 is 14 residues. V was shortened by 6 bases and J by 7 bases, with 15 bases between the two germline ends. For the CDR3, the DNA is TGTGCCAGCAGGGGGATGGGTTCGGACGGGGAGCTGTTTTTT. Protein product: CASRGMGSDGELFF.

This clonotype has more than one count but fewer than ten. The chain employs TRBV20-1 and TRBJ2-7, with 9 bases lining up with TRBD1. Germline V gene data show CDR1 as DFQATT and CDR2 as SNEGSKA (reference sequence). CDR3 length: 15 amino acids. V lost 3 bases and J lost 0; bases outside the gene matches: 6. CDR3 sequence: CSASPGQGSSYEQYF. The DNA for the CDR3 is TGCAGTGCTAGCCCGGGACAGGGCAGCTCCTACGAGCAGTACTTC.

V usage is TRBV28 and J usage is TRBJ2-7; 7 bases are shared with TRBD1. CDR3 length equals 15 residues. V shed 3 bases and J 5 bases; nucleotides not matched to a gene: 10. In germline, CDR1 is MDHEN, CDR2 SYDVKM. CDR3 amino acids: CASSFGTARGDEQYF. The CDR3 region has the DNA TGTGCCAGCAGTTTTGGGACAGCCCGAGGAGACGAGCAGTACTTC.

The sample holds many counts of this clonotype. The V gene is TRBV29-1, the J gene TRBJ1-2; no definite D call. V was trimmed by 0 bases and J by 4 bases, leaving 6 bases between them. The germline gives CDR1 SQVTM, CDR2 ANQGSEA. CDR3 size: 12 residues. This chain's CDR3 is CSVEDPIYGYTF. The CDR3 bases are TGCAGCGTTGAAGATCCCATCTATGGCTACACCTTC.

This clonotype was seen at least ten times. V is TRBV10-3 and J is TRBJ1-6, with D perhaps TRBD1 (5 bases). Trimming shortened V by 0 bases and J by 7 bases, and 7 bases separated the two germline ends. This CDR3 contains 14 residues. Looked up from germline, CDR1 is ENHRY and CDR2 is SYGVKD. CDR3 sequence reads: CAISESGPNSPLHF. The CDR3 coding sequence is TGTGCCATCAGTGAGTCGGGACCGAATTCACCCCTCCACTTT.

The V and J genes are TRBV10-3 and TRBJ2-7; 11 bases match TRBD2. The CDR3 runs to 14 residues. The V gene's germline CDR1 is ENHRY and CDR2 SYGVKD. J gave up 1 base and V 10 bases, and 6 bases lay outside the gene matches. CDR3 nucleotides: TGTGCCACAAGACTAGCGGGGACATCCTACGAGCAGTACTTC. Translating gives CATRLAGTSYEQYF.

There are many counts of this clonotype. The chain uses TRBV18 and TRBJ1-4; a weak D match, TRBD1 (5 bases). The germline V gene encodes CDR1 KGHSH and CDR2 LQKENI. With 4 bases removed from V and 10 bases from J, the gap between germline ends came to 16 bases. The CDR3 spans 14 residues. The CDR3 bases are TGTGCCAGCTCACGGCCGGGGGTTTCAGCAAAACTGTTTTTT. Amino acids: CASSRPGVSAKLFF. Full variable domain (missing parts from reference TRBV18 and TRBJ1-4): NAGVMQNPRHLVRRRGQEARLRCSPMKGHSHVYWYRQLPEEGLKFMVYLQKENIIDESGMPKERFSAEFPKEGPSILRIQQVVRGDSAAYFCASSRPGVSAKLFFGSGTQLSVL.

The chain has TRBV20-1 and TRBJ2-1, with 9 bases lining up with TRBD2. This CDR3 has 14 amino acids. Looked up from germline, CDR1 is DFQATT and CDR2 is SNEGSKA (reference sequence). The J segment lost 5 bases and the V segment lost 4 bases, leaving 6 bases of the junction unmatched. The DNA for the CDR3 is TGCAGTGCTACTCTAGCGGGGACGAACAATGAGCAGTTCTTC. It specifies CSATLAGTNNEQFF.